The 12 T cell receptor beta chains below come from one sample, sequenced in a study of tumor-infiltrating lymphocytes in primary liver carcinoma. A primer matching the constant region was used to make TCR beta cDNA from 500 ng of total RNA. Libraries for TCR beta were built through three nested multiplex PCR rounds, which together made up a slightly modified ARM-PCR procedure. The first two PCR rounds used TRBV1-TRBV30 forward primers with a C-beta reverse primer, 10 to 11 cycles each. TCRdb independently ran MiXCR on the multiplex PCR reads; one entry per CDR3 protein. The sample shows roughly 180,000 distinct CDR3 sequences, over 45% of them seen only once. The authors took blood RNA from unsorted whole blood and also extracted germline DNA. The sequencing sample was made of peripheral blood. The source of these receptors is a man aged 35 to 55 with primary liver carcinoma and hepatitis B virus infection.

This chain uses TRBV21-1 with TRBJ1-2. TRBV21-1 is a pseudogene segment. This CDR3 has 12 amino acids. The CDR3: CAILIWANGYTF. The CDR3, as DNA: TGTGCCATCCTAATCTGGGCAAATGGCTACACCTTC.

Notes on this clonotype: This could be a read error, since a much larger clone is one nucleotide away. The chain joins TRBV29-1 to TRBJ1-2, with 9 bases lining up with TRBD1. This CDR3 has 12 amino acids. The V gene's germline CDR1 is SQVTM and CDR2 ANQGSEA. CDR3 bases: TGCAGCATTGAGACAGGGGGATATGGCTACACCTTC. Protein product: CSIETGGYGYTF.

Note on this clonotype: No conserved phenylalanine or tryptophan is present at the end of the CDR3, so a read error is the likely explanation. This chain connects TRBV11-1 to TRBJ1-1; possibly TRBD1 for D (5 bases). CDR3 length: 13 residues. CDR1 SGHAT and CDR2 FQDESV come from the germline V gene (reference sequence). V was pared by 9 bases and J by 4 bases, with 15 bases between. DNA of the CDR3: TGTGCCAGGAGCGGGGCTAAGGGCACTGAAGCTTTCTCT. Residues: CARSGAKGTEAFS.

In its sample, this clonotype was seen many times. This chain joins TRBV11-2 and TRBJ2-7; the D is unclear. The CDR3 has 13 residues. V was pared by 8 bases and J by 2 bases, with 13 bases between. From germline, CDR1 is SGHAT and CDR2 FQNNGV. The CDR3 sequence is CASPKEAPYEQYF. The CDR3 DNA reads TGTGCCAGCCCCAAAGAGGCGCCCTACGAGCAGTACTTC.

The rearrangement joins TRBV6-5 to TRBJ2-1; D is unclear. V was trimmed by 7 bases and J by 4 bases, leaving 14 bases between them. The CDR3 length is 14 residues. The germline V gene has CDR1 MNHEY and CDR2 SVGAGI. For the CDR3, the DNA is TGTGCCAGCACGCCGGCAGGATCTTACAATGAGCAGTTCTTC. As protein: CASTPAGSYNEQFF.

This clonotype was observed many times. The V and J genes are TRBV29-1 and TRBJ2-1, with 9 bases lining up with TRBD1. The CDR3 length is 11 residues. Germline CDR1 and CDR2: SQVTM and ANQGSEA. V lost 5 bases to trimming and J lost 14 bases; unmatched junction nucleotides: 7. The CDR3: CSVKTGGREFF. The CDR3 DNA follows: TGCAGCGTTAAGACAGGGGGTAGGGAGTTCTTC.

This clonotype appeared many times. The CDR3 region is CSVGGGNEQYF. The DNA for the CDR3 is TGCAGCGTCGGAGGGGGAAACGAGCAGTACTTC. The rearrangement uses TRBV29-1 and TRBJ2-7, with D possibly called TRBD1 or TRBD2 (6 bases each). CDR1 and CDR2 from the germline V gene are SQVTM and ANQGSEA. The V end lost 6 bases, the J end lost 5 bases, and 11 bases lay between the germline ends. The CDR3 consists of 11 residues.

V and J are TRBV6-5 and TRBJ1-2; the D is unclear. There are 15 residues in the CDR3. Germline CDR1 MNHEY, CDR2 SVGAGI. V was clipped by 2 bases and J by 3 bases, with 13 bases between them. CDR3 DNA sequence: TGTGCCAGCAGTTACGAGGGAGCCCCATACTATGGCTACACCTTC. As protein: CASSYEGAPYYGYTF.

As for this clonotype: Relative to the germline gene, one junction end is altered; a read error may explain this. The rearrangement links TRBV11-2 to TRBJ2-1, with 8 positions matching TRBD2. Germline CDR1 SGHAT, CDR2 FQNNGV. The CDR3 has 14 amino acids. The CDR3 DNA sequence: TGTACCAGCAGCCCGGGAGGGCCGTACAATAAGCAGTTCTTC. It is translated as CTSSPGGPYNKQFF.

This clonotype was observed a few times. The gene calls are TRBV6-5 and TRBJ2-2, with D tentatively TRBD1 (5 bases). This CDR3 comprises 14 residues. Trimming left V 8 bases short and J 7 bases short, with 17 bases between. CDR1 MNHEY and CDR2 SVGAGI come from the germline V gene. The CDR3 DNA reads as TGTGCCAGCTCAGGGTCGTACTGGGACGGGGAGCTGTTTTTT. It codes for CASSGSYWDGELFF.

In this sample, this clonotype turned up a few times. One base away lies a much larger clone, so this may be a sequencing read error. Here the CDR3 DNA reads TGTGCCAGCAGCTTATGCACAGGCTACGAGCAGTACTTC. Protein sequence: CASSLCTGYEQYF. V gene TRBV11-3 combines with J gene TRBJ2-7; possible D gene TRBD1, 5 bases. CDR1 is SGHNT, CDR2 YENEEA, per germline. The CDR3 runs to 13 residues. With 2 bases removed from V and 3 bases from J, the gap between germline ends came to 8 bases.

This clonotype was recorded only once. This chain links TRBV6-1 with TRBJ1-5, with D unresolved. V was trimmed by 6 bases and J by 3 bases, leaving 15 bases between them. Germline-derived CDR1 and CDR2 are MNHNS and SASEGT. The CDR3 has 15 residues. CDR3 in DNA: TGTGCCAGCAGAGAAAGCTGGGAGGCCAATCAGCCCCAGCATTTT. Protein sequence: CASRESWEANQPQHF.